In its sample, the clone carrying this T cell receptor beta chain was seen a few times. Using immunoSEQ multiplex PCR, the repertoire was profiled, and TCRdb retains in-frame clones only, with some absent. The repertoire has about 300,000 clones, roughly 80% of them found once; the top ten carry more than 1.1%. The sample comes from a study of blood T cell repertoires in COVID-19. Study overall: Sites in the United States, Italy and Spain provided acute and convalescent COVID-19 samples.

Germline CDR1 is GTSNPN and CDR2 is SVGIG (reference sequence). This CDR3 is built from 15 residues. The V and J ends lost 8 bases and 4 bases respectively, with 21 bases between them. The clonotype originates from a human donor with COVID-19, enrolled during active disease. The donor label of this sample is uncertain. This rearrangement joins TRBV30 to TRBJ1-3; no reliable D call. Material: peripheral blood. CDR3 coding DNA: TGTGCCAGGGATTCGGCCTCCCCGAGGGGAAACACCATATATTTT. Amino acid sequence: CARDSASPRGNTIYF.